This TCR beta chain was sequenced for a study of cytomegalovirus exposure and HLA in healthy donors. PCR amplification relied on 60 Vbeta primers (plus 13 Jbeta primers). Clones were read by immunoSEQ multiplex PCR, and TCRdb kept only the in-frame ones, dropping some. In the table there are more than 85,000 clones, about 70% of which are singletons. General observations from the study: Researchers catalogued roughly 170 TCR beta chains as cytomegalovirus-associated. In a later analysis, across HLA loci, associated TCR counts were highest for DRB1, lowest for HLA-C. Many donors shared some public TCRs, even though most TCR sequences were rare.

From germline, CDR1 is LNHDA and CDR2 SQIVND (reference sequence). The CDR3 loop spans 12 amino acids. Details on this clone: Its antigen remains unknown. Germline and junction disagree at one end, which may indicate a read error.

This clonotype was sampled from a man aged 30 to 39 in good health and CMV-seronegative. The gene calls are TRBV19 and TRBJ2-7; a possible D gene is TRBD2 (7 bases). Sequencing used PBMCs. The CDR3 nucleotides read TGTGCCAGTAGTGCCCGGGGGGCTCGAAAGGAGTTC. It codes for CASSARGARKEF.